This entry describes one TCR beta chain. The data stem from a study of blood T cell repertoires in COVID-19. Study in general: Sample material is recorded as cDNA or gDNA derived from T cells, B-cell-depleted T cells, or PBMCs.

Authors' methods: Using reference gene primer amplification, nucleated cell counts were estimated. TCRdb's table, derived via immunoSEQ multiplex PCR, lists solely in-frame clones and lacks some. V and J calls and clone size come straight from that table; D and trimming were deduced from the DNA. The sample contains about 74,000 clones, 80% to 90% of which appear only once. This receptor was identified in a man between 65 and 85 years old with acute or convalescent COVID-19. The specimen was peripheral blood.

This CDR3 is CASSLEVRGADTQYF. The CDR3 coding sequence is TGTGCCAGCAGTTTAGAGGTTCGGGGGGCAGATACGCAGTATTTT. The chain is built from TRBV27 and TRBJ2-3; 7 positions match TRBD2. V gave up 2 bases and J gave up 4 bases; unmatched junction bases: 6. The CDR3 is 15 residues long. Germline CDR1 is MNHEY and CDR2 is SMNVEV (reference sequence).